The T cell receptor beta chain described here comes from a study of neoadjuvant nivolumab and ipilimumab in lung cancer. On the study more broadly: The combination arm added day-1 ipilimumab 1 mg/kg to nivolumab 3 mg/kg on days 1, 15, 29.

This clone was detected once. Its antigen remains unidentified. The germline V and J ends were trimmed by 5 bases and 0 bases, with 5 bases remaining between them. There are 12 residues in the CDR3. Germline lookup yields CDR1 SGHNT and CDR2 YENEEA. Findings and caveats of the study: Only two of four nivolumab-treated tumors gained richness and clonality by surgery. Pathologic regression was not significantly tied to TCR clonality.

Generated by immunoSEQ multiplex PCR, the TCRdb table keeps only in-frame clones and is missing some. The sample lists roughly 23,000 clones; roughly 84% were seen once. This chain connects TRBV11-3 to TRBJ2-7; D gene uncertain. The sequence derives from an adult with non-small cell lung cancer. The sequences come from peripheral blood, collected before neoadjuvant nivolumab, alone or with ipilimumab. The CDR3, as DNA: TGTGCCAGCAGCAGAGGCTCCTACGAGCAGTACTTC. The encoded protein is CASSRGSYEQYF.